Presented here are 25 T cell receptor beta chains from one specimen sequenced in a study of early T cells in non-severe SARS-CoV-2 infection. TCRdb used MiXCR to reprocess the 5' RACE reads, holding one entry per CDR3 protein. The sample consists of around 61,000 distinct CDR3 sequences, approximately 10% of them appearing once. Specimen: whole blood. These receptors were collected from an adult who was a healthcare worker with PCR-confirmed SARS-CoV-2 infection or an uninfected control (not recorded which).

This clonotype has a handful of counts. V gene TRBV7-8 combines with J gene TRBJ1-6; unclear D gene. V was cut by 3 bases and J by 5 bases, with 5 bases left in between. The CDR3 has 13 amino acids. CDR1 and CDR2 (germline): SGHVS, FQNEAQ. CDR3 sequence: CASSFNDNSPLHF. In DNA, the CDR3 is TGTGCCAGCAGCTTTAACGATAATTCACCCCTCCACTTT.

This clonotype was seen at least ten times. V usage is TRBV6-5 and J usage is TRBJ2-2; TRBD2 aligns across 9 bases. Trimming at V came to 7 bases and at J to 5 bases, leaving 8 bases not matched to a gene. Germline-derived CDR1 and CDR2 are MNHEY and SVGAGI. CDR3 size: 15 residues. The CDR3 is CASTKSGGRTGELFF. For the CDR3, the DNA is TGTGCCAGCACCAAGAGCGGGGGGAGAACCGGGGAGCTGTTTTTT.

As to this clonotype: This clone may be a read error of a much larger clone one base away. This chain joins TRBV3-1 and TRBJ1-6; D is perhaps TRBD1 (5 bases). The CDR3 totals 17 residues. Germline CDR1 reads LGHDT; CDR2 reads YNNKEL (reference sequence). The DNA for the CDR3 is TGTGCCAGCAGCCAAGATATCGGGGGTCTCAACTATTCAGCCCTCCACTTT. This codes for CASSQDIGGLNYSALHF.

The sample holds a few counts of this clonotype. The CDR3 sequence: CASSDRDTGQLFF. CDR3 nucleotides: TGTGCCAGCAGTGACAGGGACACCGGACAGCTGTTTTTT. The rearrangement joins TRBV6-4 to TRBJ2-2; tentatively, D is TRBD1 (6 bases). The CDR3 runs to 13 residues. V was cut by 2 bases and J by 12 bases, with 13 bases left in between. Germline V gene lookup returns CDR1 MRHNA and CDR2 SNTAGT.

This clonotype came up a few times. One junction end does not reproduce the germline sequence, and a read error may be involved. The rearrangement joins TRBV7-7 to TRBJ1-1; perhaps TRBD1 as D (6 bases). Germline values: CDR1 SSHAT, CDR2 FNYEAQ (reference sequence). The CDR3 loop spans 14 amino acids. CDR3 nucleotides: TGTGCTAGCAGCTTTGCACAGGGCAGGACTGAAGCTTTCTTT. This encodes CASSFAQGRTEAFF.

This chain uses TRBV6-1 with TRBJ1-4, with D possibly matching TRBD1 (5 bases). Germline V lookup: CDR1 MNHNS, CDR2 SASEGT. This CDR3 is built from 15 residues. The V end lost 7 bases, the J end lost 6 bases, and 18 bases lay between the germline ends. The CDR3 bases are TGTGCCAGCACCCCAGCCGGGGGTTTGGATGAAAAACTGTTTTTT. Its translation is CASTPAGGLDEKLFF.

In this sample, this clonotype is medium-sized. This chain joins TRBV7-2 and TRBJ1-1; D gene unclear. Looked up from germline, CDR1 is SGHTA and CDR2 is FQGNSA. Trimming took off 1 base at V and 4 bases at J, with 10 bases between the two ends. The CDR3 is made up of 14 amino acids. CDR3 region: CASSLGRVGTEAFF. The CDR3 DNA reads TGTGCCAGCAGCTTAGGGCGGGTAGGCACTGAAGCTTTCTTT.

Many counts were recorded for this clonotype. The rearrangement links TRBV18 to TRBJ2-1; TRBD2 might be the D (7 bases). The CDR3 loop spans 16 amino acids. V lost 0 bases and J 2 bases, leaving 11 bases between the germline ends. CDR1 is KGHSH and CDR2 is LQKENI in the germline V gene. CDR3 in amino acids: CASSPPAGATYNEQFF. CDR3 nucleotides: TGTGCCAGCTCACCACCCGCGGGGGCAACCTACAATGAGCAGTTCTTC.

The chain employs TRBV7-3 and TRBJ2-7; 7 bases are shared with TRBD1. Germline V gene sequence: CDR1 SGHTA, CDR2 FQGTGA. The CDR3 totals 15 residues. The ends lost 2 bases at V and 2 bases at J; junction bases unmatched: 6. The CDR3 here is CASSLGPTGPYEQYF. In nucleotides, the CDR3 is TGTGCCAGCAGCTTAGGACCGACAGGGCCCTACGAGCAGTACTTC.

The chain recombines TRBV20-1 with TRBJ1-3; D gene uncertain. V was cut by 0 bases and J by 0 bases, with 9 bases left in between. The CDR3 is 15 amino acids. Germline V CDR1 and CDR2: DFQATT, SNEGSKA (reference sequence). This chain's CDR3 is CSAREAKNSGNTIYF. The CDR3 DNA reads as TGCAGTGCTAGAGAGGCAAAGAACTCTGGAAACACCATATATTTT.

The chain carries TRBV20-1 and TRBJ1-4; 8 nucleotides agree with TRBD1. Looked up from germline, CDR1 is DFQATT and CDR2 is SNEGSKA (reference sequence). The CDR3 has 14 residues. The V and J ends lost 6 bases and 8 bases, in that order; junction bases with no gene match: 11. CDR3 DNA sequence: TGCAGTGCGACCGACAGGGGTGGGACCGAAAAACTGTTTTTT. Translating it yields CSATDRGGTEKLFF.

The chain joins TRBV5-4 to TRBJ1-2; D call uncertain. Germline loops: CDR1 SGHNT, CDR2 YYREEE (reference sequence). The germline V and J ends were trimmed by 4 bases and 3 bases, with 16 bases remaining between them. This CDR3 contains 15 residues. CDR3 protein: CASSTQNLQDYGYTF. CDR3 DNA: TGTGCCAGCAGCACCCAGAACCTGCAAGACTATGGCTACACCTTC.

This clonotype was seen at least ten times. This chain uses TRBV30 with TRBJ2-1; tentatively, D is TRBD2 (5 bases). V lost 3 bases, J lost 3 bases, and 9 bases lay in between. This CDR3 is 13 amino acids long. Germline-derived CDR1 and CDR2 are GTSNPN and SVGIG (reference sequence). The CDR3 coding sequence is TGTGCCTGGAGCCGGGATTTCTACAATGAGCAGTTCTTC. Residues: CAWSRDFYNEQFF. The full variable domain, with the rest looked up from reference TRBV30 and TRBJ2-1, is SQTIHQWPATLVQPVGSPLSLECTVEGTSNPNLYWYRQAAGRGLQLLFYSVGIGQISSEVPQNLSASRPQDRQFILSSKKLLLSDSGFYLCAWSRDFYNEQFFGPGTRLTVL.

The CDR3: CASRIYRLAESSYNEQFF. The CDR3 nucleotides read TGTGCCAGCAGAATCTACCGACTAGCGGAGAGCTCCTACAATGAGCAGTTCTTC. The chain recombines TRBV12-3 or TRBV12-4 with TRBJ2-1, with 9 bases aligning to TRBD2. CDR3 length: 18 residues. V dropped 6 bases and J dropped 0; count of bases not matched to a gene: 12.

J is TRBJ1-4 and V is TRBV30; 10 bases are shared with TRBD1. CDR3 length: 16 amino acids. J lost 8 bases, V lost 1 base, and 10 bases had no gene match. In germline, CDR1 is GTSNPN, CDR2 SVGIG (reference sequence). The CDR3 reads CAWSAPPGQGTEKLFF. DNA for the CDR3: TGTGCCTGGAGTGCCCCGCCGGGACAGGGGACCGAAAAACTGTTTTTT.

The chain links TRBV7-2 to TRBJ2-7; D uncertain. This CDR3 spans 12 amino acids. Trimming stripped 1 base from V and 5 bases from J, with 6 bases between. Germline lookup yields CDR1 SGHTA and CDR2 FQGNSA. The CDR3 region has the DNA TGTGCCAGCAGCTTAGGTCGACACGAGCAGTACTTC. The encoded protein is CASSLGRHEQYF.

The V gene is TRBV7-9, the J gene TRBJ1-1; D remains unclear. V lost 0 bases and J 6 bases, leaving 11 bases between the germline ends. This CDR3 region has 14 residues. Looked up from germline, CDR1 is SEHNR and CDR2 is FQNEAQ (reference sequence). CDR3 nucleotides: TGTGCCAGCAGCTTAGCGGTGGGTGTTTCTGAAGCTTTCTTT. This encodes CASSLAVGVSEAFF. The variable domain in full, completed from reference TRBV7-9 and TRBJ1-1, reads DTGVSQNPRHKITKRGQNVTFRCDPISEHNRLYWYRQTLGQGPEFLTYFQNEAQLEKSRLLSDRFSAERPKGSFSTLEIQRTEQGDSAMYLCASSLAVGVSEAFFGQGTRLTVV.

This chain's CDR3 is CSALRVSNTEAFF. The CDR3 DNA is TGCAGTGCTCTCAGGGTTTCAAACACTGAAGCTTTCTTT. The chain joins TRBV20-1 to TRBJ1-1, with D maybe TRBD1 (5 bases). CDR1 DFQATT and CDR2 SNEGSKA come from the germline V gene (reference sequence). V was pared by 5 bases and J by 2 bases, with 12 bases between. This CDR3 is 13 amino acids long.

V usage is TRBV29-1 and J usage is TRBJ1-2; D gene ambiguous. Trimming pared 3 bases from V and 8 bases from J, leaving 10 bases between. Germline CDR1 SQVTM, CDR2 ANQGSEA. The length of the CDR3 is 11 residues. The chain's CDR3 is CSVDSGIGYTF. The CDR3 DNA is TGCAGCGTTGATAGTGGTATAGGCTACACCTTC.

There are many counts of this clonotype. The chain combines TRBV12-3 or TRBV12-4 with TRBJ2-2, with D maybe TRBD1 (5 bases). The CDR3 covers 12 residues. V was pared by 5 bases and J by 6 bases, with 7 bases between. CDR3 coding DNA: TGTGCCAGCAGTCAGGGATCCGGGGAGCTGTTTTTT. Amino acid sequence: CASSQGSGELFF.

Many counts were recorded for this clonotype. CDR3 sequence reads: CASTRGYRLTEAFF. CDR3 nucleotide sequence: TGTGCCAGCACCCGAGGGTACAGACTCACTGAAGCTTTCTTT. V gene TRBV6-1 combines with J gene TRBJ1-1; D is unresolved. Looked up from germline, CDR1 is MNHNS and CDR2 is SASEGT. The germline V and J ends were trimmed by 7 bases and 4 bases, with 16 bases remaining between them. CDR3 size: 14 residues.

CDR3 amino acids: CASSPKSVLNTEAFF. The CDR3, as DNA: TGTGCCAGCTCACCAAAGTCCGTGCTGAACACTGAAGCTTTCTTT. The chain has TRBV18 and TRBJ1-1; D call uncertain. CDR3 size: 15 residues. The V gene lost 2 bases and the J gene lost 0 bases, with 10 bases spanning the gap. The germline V gene encodes CDR1 KGHSH and CDR2 LQKENI.

In its sample, this clonotype was seen many times. The chain carries TRBV19 and TRBJ2-7; 13 bases line up with TRBD2. Trimming removed 5 bases from V and 4 bases from J; junction bases left unmatched: 5. CDR1 is LNHDA and CDR2 is SQIVND in the germline V gene (reference sequence). The CDR3 has 15 residues. The CDR3 sequence is CASSYGTSGAYEQYF. The CDR3 bases are TGTGCCAGTAGTTACGGGACTAGCGGGGCTTACGAGCAGTACTTC.

This clonotype was seen at least ten times. V and J are TRBV7-2 and TRBJ2-2; TRBD2 matches 15 bases. The CDR3 loop spans 18 amino acids. CDR1 SGHTA and CDR2 FQGNSA come from the germline V gene. V lost 4 bases to trimming and J lost 0 bases; unmatched junction nucleotides: 3. Written as DNA, the CDR3 is TGTGCCAGCAGCTGGGGACTAGCGGGGGGAACGAACACCGGGGAGCTGTTTTTT. Translating it yields CASSWGLAGGTNTGELFF.

This clonotype has ten or more counts. The chain employs TRBV5-6 and TRBJ1-6, with 8 bases fitting TRBD1. The CDR3 extends over 12 amino acids. Unmatched junction bases numbered 1, after V lost 0 bases and J lost 14 bases. Germline V gene data show CDR1 as SGHDT and CDR2 as YYEEEE. The CDR3 here is CASSLVQGALHF. The CDR3 bases are TGTGCCAGCAGCTTGGTACAGGGGGCCCTCCACTTT.